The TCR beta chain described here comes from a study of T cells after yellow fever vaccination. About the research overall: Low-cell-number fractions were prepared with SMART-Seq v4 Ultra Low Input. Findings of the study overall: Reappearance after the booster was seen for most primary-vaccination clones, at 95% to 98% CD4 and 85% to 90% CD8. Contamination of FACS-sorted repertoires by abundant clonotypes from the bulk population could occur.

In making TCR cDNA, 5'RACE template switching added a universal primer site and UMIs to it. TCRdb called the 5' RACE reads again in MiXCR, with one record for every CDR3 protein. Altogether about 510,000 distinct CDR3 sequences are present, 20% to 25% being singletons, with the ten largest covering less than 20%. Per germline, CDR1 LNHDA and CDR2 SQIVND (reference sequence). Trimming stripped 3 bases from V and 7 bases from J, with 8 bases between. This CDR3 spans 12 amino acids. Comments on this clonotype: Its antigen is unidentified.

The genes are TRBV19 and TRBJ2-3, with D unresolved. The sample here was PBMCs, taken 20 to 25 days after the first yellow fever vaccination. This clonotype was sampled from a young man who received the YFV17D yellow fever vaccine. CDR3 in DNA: TGTGCCAGTAGTATTGACGGTAATACGCAGTATTTT. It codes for CASSIDGNTQYF.